This passage covers 28 T cell receptor beta chains from one sample sequenced in a study of blood T cells in healthy people across ages. Combining a sample-barcoded 5' primer with a J-beta primer mix, a second PCR ran for 7 to 11 cycles. TCRdb reprocessed the 5' RACE reads via MiXCR and lists one record per CDR3 protein. The repertoire consists of over 1,500,000 distinct CDR3 sequences, with roughly 43% occurring once and the leading ten covering more than 20%. Input material: blood. The receptors were gathered from a human donor in good health.

This chain joins TRBV7-2 and TRBJ2-5; D is undetermined. The ends were cut back, 6 bases at V and 7 bases at J, with 9 bases in the middle. The germline gives CDR1 SGHTA, CDR2 FQGNSA. CDR3 length: 11 residues. The CDR3 nucleotides read TGTGCCAGCAGACGAAGAGGGACCCAGTACTTC. Protein sequence: CASRRRGTQYF.

J is TRBJ2-1 and V is TRBV12-3 or TRBV12-4; 7 bases fit TRBD2. Germline trimming cut 5 bases from V and 4 bases from J; bases unmatched to any gene: 5. This CDR3 is 14 amino acids long. In nucleotides, the CDR3 is TGTGCCAGCAGTGTCGGGGGGAAGTACAATGAGCAGTTCTTC. Protein product: CASSVGGKYNEQFF.

This clonotype was counted between two and nine times. Written as DNA, the CDR3 is TGTGCCAGCAGTTTCATCTGGAGCTCCTACAATGAGCAGTTCTTC. It codes for CASSFIWSSYNEQFF. The chain carries TRBV12-3 or TRBV12-4 and TRBJ2-1; D remains ambiguous. This CDR3 has 15 amino acids. V was pared by 3 bases and J by 0 bases, with 9 bases between.

This clonotype occurred a few times. V and J are TRBV29-1 and TRBJ1-1; weak D call: TRBD1 (6 bases). V dropped 6 bases and J dropped 7 bases, with 21 bases sitting between them. The CDR3 has 14 amino acids. Germline V gives CDR1 SQVTM, CDR2 ANQGSEA. The CDR3 DNA reads as TGCAGCGTCAACACCCCGAAGACAGGCCGTGAAGCTTTCTTT. It specifies CSVNTPKTGREAFF.

The V and J genes are TRBV3-1 and TRBJ1-2; no definite D call. Looked up from germline, CDR1 is LGHDT and CDR2 is YNNKEL (reference sequence). Trimming removed 0 bases at V and 2 bases at J, with 10 bases between. This CDR3 has 15 residues. The CDR3 loop is CASSQEGTRNYGYTF. The CDR3 nucleotides read TGTGCCAGCAGCCAAGAAGGAACGAGGAACTATGGCTACACCTTC.

This chain joins TRBV7-4 and TRBJ2-3; a possible D gene is TRBD2 (5 bases). The CDR3 totals 13 residues. The germline V gene encodes CDR1 SGHVT and CDR2 SQSDAQ. V lost 2 bases, J lost 5 bases, and 8 bases lay in between. CDR3 nucleotides: TGTGCCAGCAGCTTACACCGGGAAGATACGCAGTATTTT. Residues: CASSLHREDTQYF. The variable domain in full, with the rest retrieved from reference TRBV7-4 and TRBJ2-3, is GAGVSQSPRYKVAKRGRDVALRCDSISGHVTLYWYRQTLGQGSEVLTYSQSDAQRDKSGRPSGRFSAERPERSVSTLKIQRTEQGDSAVYLCASSLHREDTQYFGPGTRLTVL.

In its sample, this clonotype was seen a few times. The rearrangement links TRBV10-3 to TRBJ2-1; 7 nucleotides agree with TRBD2. This CDR3 is 14 amino acids long. Germline lookup yields CDR1 ENHRY and CDR2 SYGVKD. Unmatched junction bases numbered 1, after V lost 0 bases and J lost 5 bases. The CDR3 here is CAISESSGDNEQFF. DNA of the CDR3: TGTGCCATCAGTGAGTCAAGCGGGGACAATGAGCAGTTCTTC.

This clonotype was detected once. The rearrangement links TRBV12-3 or TRBV12-4 to TRBJ1-4, with TRBD1 matching 8 bases. V dropped 5 bases and J dropped 7; count of bases not matched to a gene: 9. CDR3 length equals 15 residues. CDR3 protein: CASSPNQGASEKLFF. The DNA for the CDR3 is TGTGCCAGCAGTCCTAATCAGGGGGCAAGTGAAAAACTGTTTTTT.

The rearrangement uses TRBV20-1 and TRBJ2-1; 15 bases match TRBD2. J lost 4 bases, V lost 2 bases, and 9 bases had no gene match. CDR1 DFQATT and CDR2 SNEGSKA come from the germline V gene (reference sequence). This CDR3 region has 18 residues. The CDR3 coding sequence is TGCAGTGCTAGATCCCTCCGGACTAGCGGGGGGGCGTACAATGAGCAGTTCTTC. It yields the protein CSARSLRTSGGAYNEQFF.

This chain joins TRBV4-3 and TRBJ1-2, with a tentative D call TRBD1 (5 bases). CDR3 length: 14 amino acids. V lost 2 bases to trimming and J lost 7 bases, with 14 bases between them. CDR1 and CDR2 (germline): LGHNA, YSLEER. CDR3 residues: CASSQTEGFGGYTF. CDR3 DNA: TGCGCCAGCAGCCAAACCGAGGGGTTTGGTGGCTACACCTTC.

This clonotype has just a few counts. The chain has TRBV3-1 and TRBJ2-4; D not certain. Gene TRBJ2-7 matches the end of the DNA better, so the J call may be wrong. The CDR3 loop spans 12 amino acids. Germline V gene lookup returns CDR1 LGHDT and CDR2 YNNKEL (reference sequence). The CDR3 DNA reads TGTGCCAGCAGCCATTCCCTATCCGAGCAGTACTTC. Protein: CASSHSLSEQYF.

The rearrangement joins TRBV3-1 to TRBJ2-3; 8 positions match TRBD2. This CDR3 spans 16 amino acids. CDR1 and CDR2 from the germline V gene are LGHDT and YNNKEL (reference sequence). V shed 5 bases, J shed 4 bases, and the junction held 11 bases outside the gene matches. The CDR3 loop reads CASSVGTRISPDTQYF. The DNA for the CDR3 is TGTGCCAGCAGCGTTGGGACTAGGATATCTCCAGATACGCAGTATTTT.

The V gene is TRBV13, the J gene TRBJ1-1; 7 bases line up with TRBD1. CDR1 and CDR2 (germline): PRHDT, FYEKMQ (reference sequence). The junction had 5 bases not matched to a gene; V was cut back by 0 bases and J by 10 bases. CDR3 size: 13 residues. In DNA, the CDR3 is TGTGCCAGCAGCTTAGGCGGAGGGGGCGCAGCTTTCTTT. This sequence encodes CASSLGGGGAAFF.

This clonotype was seen only a few times. The CDR3 region is CASSYTGREAEAFF. In DNA, the CDR3 is TGTGCCAGCAGTTATACAGGGAGGGAGGCTGAAGCTTTCTTT. This chain uses TRBV2 with TRBJ1-1; D may be TRBD1 (6 bases). Germline V lookup: CDR1 SNHLY, CDR2 FYNNEI. CDR3 length: 14 amino acids. V was clipped by 5 bases and J by 6 bases, with 16 bases between them.

This clonotype was seen repeatedly, ten times or more. The rearrangement joins TRBV7-6 to TRBJ2-3; D unclear. CDR1 is SGHVS and CDR2 is FNYEAQ in the germline V gene. The CDR3 totals 18 residues. V shed 0 bases and J shed 1 base, with 17 bases lying between them. In DNA form, the CDR3 reads TGTGCCAGCAGCTTAGCGAGGTACCAGCAGATTGGCACAGATACGCAGTATTTT. This translates into CASSLARYQQIGTDTQYF.

This clonotype turned up a few times. The chain uses TRBV7-2 and TRBJ2-5; no definite D call. The germline CDR1 and CDR2 sequences are SGHTA and FQGNSA. The V gene lost 5 bases and the J gene lost 1 base, with 11 bases spanning the gap. The CDR3 totals 14 residues. CDR3: CASSARRAQETQYF. In DNA, the CDR3 is TGTGCCAGCAGCGCCCGCAGAGCCCAAGAGACCCAGTACTTC.

The rearrangement uses TRBV7-2 and TRBJ2-7; 7 bases line up with TRBD1. In germline, CDR1 is SGHTA, CDR2 FQGNSA. The J segment lost 7 bases and the V segment lost 5 bases, leaving 11 bases of the junction unmatched. There are 14 residues in the CDR3. The DNA for the CDR3 is TGTGCCAGCAGCCAAAACAGGGGCCCAGGAGAGCAGTACTTC. It yields the protein CASSQNRGPGEQYF.

The V and J genes are TRBV4-2 and TRBJ2-5; possibly TRBD1 or TRBD2 for D (5 bases each). CDR1 and CDR2 from the germline V gene are LGHNA and YNFKEQ. The CDR3 consists of 15 residues. V was shortened by 1 base and J by 5 bases, with 14 bases between the two germline ends. In DNA form, the CDR3 reads TGTGCCAGCAGCCAAGCGGGCAGGGAGTATGAGACCCAGTACTTC. Translating gives CASSQAGREYETQYF.

A few counts support this clonotype. The V and J genes are TRBV5-5 and TRBJ2-6, with TRBD2 as a possible D gene (5 bases). Trimming took off 4 bases at V and 0 bases at J, with 11 bases between the two ends. CDR3 length: 16 amino acids. Germline V gene data show CDR1 as SGHKS and CDR2 as YYEKEE (reference sequence). Written as DNA, the CDR3 is TGTGCCAGCAGCAACGGGATTCTCTCTGGGGCCAACGTCCTGACTTTC. Residues: CASSNGILSGANVLTF.

This clonotype was recorded a few times. This sequence joins TRBV5-7 and TRBJ2-3, with D possibly being TRBD1 (6 bases). TRBV5-7 carries the ORF label, with uncertain function. The CDR3 is 13 amino acids. Trimming removed 5 bases at V and 4 bases at J, with 11 bases between. The CDR3 loop reads CASRTGGPDTQYF. The CDR3 DNA is TGTGCCAGCAGGACAGGTGGGCCAGATACGCAGTATTTT.

The chain employs TRBV6-5 and TRBJ1-2; 7 nucleotides align to TRBD1. Losses at the gene ends were 8 bases for V and 1 base for J; bases not matched to a gene: 13. This CDR3 is built from 16 residues. CDR1 and CDR2 (germline): MNHEY, SVGAGI. The CDR3 loop reads CASRYPGTDYNYGYTF. The DNA for the CDR3 is TGTGCCAGCCGATATCCTGGGACAGATTATAACTATGGCTACACCTTC.

This chain links TRBV27 with TRBJ2-3, with unresolved D. V shed 1 base and J shed 5 bases, with 7 bases lying between them. Germline V gives CDR1 MNHEY, CDR2 SMNVEV (reference sequence). This CDR3 spans 13 amino acids. The CDR3 sequence is CASSLLRRDTQYF. CDR3 in DNA: TGTGCCAGCAGTTTATTAAGGCGAGATACGCAGTATTTT.

V usage is TRBV12-3 or TRBV12-4 and J usage is TRBJ1-2; no definite D call. CDR3 size: 15 residues. V dropped 3 bases and J dropped 5 bases, with 16 bases sitting between them. CDR3 sequence (DNA): TGTGCCAGCAGTTTGGAGTTATCATACGCATATGGCTACACCTTC. It encodes CASSLELSYAYGYTF.

The rearrangement joins TRBV30 to TRBJ2-3; maybe TRBD2 (5 bases). From germline, CDR1 is GTSNPN and CDR2 SVGIG (reference sequence). The CDR3 totals 13 residues. V was trimmed by 3 bases and J by 5 bases, leaving 12 bases between them. CDR3 DNA sequence: TGTGCCTGGAGAACAAAGGGAGAAGATACGCAGTATTTT. Its protein product is CAWRTKGEDTQYF.

The chain carries TRBV29-1 and TRBJ2-5; D call uncertain. The germline CDR1 and CDR2 sequences are SQVTM and ANQGSEA. The length of the CDR3 is 13 residues. V was shortened by 1 base and J by 5 bases, with 11 bases between the two germline ends. This CDR3 reads CSVEGKGVETQYF. The CDR3 nucleotides are TGCAGCGTTGAAGGGAAGGGTGTTGAGACCCAGTACTTC.

The CDR3 loop is CSAEGGVAKDTQYF. The CDR3 DNA reads TGCAGTGCTGAAGGGGGGGTAGCCAAGGATACGCAGTATTTT. The V call is TRBV20-1, the J call TRBJ2-3; D may be TRBD2 (7 bases). Germline CDR1 reads DFQATT; CDR2 reads SNEGSKA (reference sequence). The CDR3 covers 14 residues. Trimming pared 5 bases from V and 6 bases from J, leaving 18 bases between.

V is TRBV20-1 and J is TRBJ1-1; the D gene is possibly TRBD1 (5 bases). V was clipped by 5 bases and J by 5 bases, with 9 bases between them. CDR1 is DFQATT and CDR2 is SNEGSKA in the germline V gene (reference sequence). The CDR3 length is 11 residues. This CDR3 is CSAERGTEAFF. CDR3 nucleotide sequence: TGCAGTGCTGAGAGGGGAACTGAAGCTTTCTTT.

This rearrangement joins TRBV19 to TRBJ2-2; D gene ambiguous. The CDR3 is made up of 14 amino acids. Trimming removed 6 bases at V and 1 base at J, with 9 bases between. The germline V gene has CDR1 LNHDA and CDR2 SQIVND (reference sequence). The CDR3, as DNA: TGTGCCAGTAGATGGACGGAGAACACCGGGGAGCTGTTTTTT. It yields the protein CASRWTENTGELFF.